One sample yielded the 3 T cell receptor beta chains listed below, sequenced in a study of shared clonotypes between healthy human individuals. The data were produced by immunoSEQ multiplex PCR, yet TCRdb's version contains in-frame clones alone and is incomplete. The repertoire has about 2.3 million clones, approximately 95% of them found once; the top ten carry under 0.45%. Sample: naive CD4+ T cells from PBMCs. Subset denoted: CD45RA+ positively selected. Source of these receptors: a man aged 18-30 years in good health. Some clones in this sample may be carry-over from other donors' samples.

This chain uses TRBV5-1 with TRBJ2-1, with 7 nucleotides matching TRBD2. CDR1 is SGHRS, CDR2 YFSETQ, per germline. The CDR3 totals 16 residues. The junction had 5 bases not matched to a gene; V was cut back by 0 bases and J by 2 bases. The CDR3 DNA follows: TGCGCCAGCAGCTTGGGACAGACTAGCACCTACAATGAGCAGTTCTTC. It codes for CASSLGQTSTYNEQFF.

The rearrangement links TRBV6-1 to TRBJ1-2; 8 nucleotides match TRBD1. The junction had 8 bases not matched to a gene; V was cut back by 4 bases and J by 7 bases. The CDR3 loop spans 14 amino acids. Germline V gene lookup returns CDR1 MNHNS and CDR2 SASEGT. CDR3 DNA: TGTGCCAGCAGTGCACCGGGACAGGTGTTTGGCTACACCTTC. This codes for CASSAPGQVFGYTF.

This clone occurred once. The gene calls are TRBV5-5 and TRBJ1-2; D unclear. The germline CDR1 and CDR2 sequences are SGHKS and YYEKEE (reference sequence). The CDR3 is 14 amino acids. With 0 bases removed from V and 2 bases from J, the gap between germline ends came to 8 bases. Written as DNA, the CDR3 is TGTGCCAGCAGCTTGGACGCGGGGAACTATGGCTACACCTTC. Its protein product is CASSLDAGNYGYTF.